The 5 T cell receptor beta chains presented below share a single source sample, sequenced in a study of Ad26.COV2.S vaccination and SARS-CoV-2 variants. The treatment denotes: about 20 received Ad26.COV2.S at low or high dose, single or two shots; 5 received placebo; per-sample allocation not given. Each sample was drawn 63 days after the first injection (of vaccine or placebo). Profiled with immunoSEQ multiplex PCR; TCRdb holds only in-frame clones, not every one. The data show some 370,000 clones, with 83% seen just once and 7% to 9.5% held by the top ten. Material: peripheral blood, obtained in a trial of Ad26.COV2.S vaccine versus placebo. The source of these receptors is a person aged 18-60 years who received the Ad26.COV2.S COVID-19 vaccine or a placebo.

This clone was detected once. The CDR3 DNA is TGTGCCAGCAGATTGGGACTAGCGGGATACTACAATGAGCAGTTCTTC. Encoded protein: CASRLGLAGYYNEQFF. This chain uses TRBV7-3 with TRBJ2-1; TRBD2 matches 13 bases. The CDR3 has 16 residues. V was clipped by 6 bases and J by 3 bases; unmatched bases: 5. Germline V lookup: CDR1 SGHTA, CDR2 FQGTGA.

V usage is TRBV19 and J usage is TRBJ1-5; D remains unclear. This CDR3 comprises 18 residues. Deletions cut 0 bases from V and 0 bases from J, with 15 bases between. Germline values: CDR1 LNHDA, CDR2 SQIVND (reference sequence). DNA for the CDR3: TGTGCCAGTAGTATAGATGGGCCGGCGGTCGTTAGCAATCAGCCCCAGCATTTT. The encoded protein is CASSIDGPAVVSNQPQHF. The full variable domain, with the rest looked up from reference TRBV19 and TRBJ1-5, is DGGITQSPKYLFRKEGQNVTLSCEQNLNHDAMYWYRQDPGQGLRLIYYSQIVNDFQKGDIAEGYSVSREKKESFPLTVTSAQKNPTAFYLCASSIDGPAVVSNQPQHFGDGTRLSIL.

This clone appeared once. The V gene is TRBV12-3 or TRBV12-4, the J gene TRBJ2-5; unclear D gene. The CDR3 has 13 amino acids. The V end was cut by 3 bases, the J end by 5 bases, with 10 bases between. Written as DNA, the CDR3 is TGTGCCAGCAGTTTCTCCAGCGTGGAGACCCAGTACTTC. Translated, it gives CASSFSSVETQYF.

The J gene is TRBJ1-6, the V gene TRBV5-5; D gene ambiguous. Trimming removed 4 bases at V and 0 bases at J, with 11 bases between. CDR1 is SGHKS and CDR2 is YYEKEE in the germline V gene (reference sequence). The CDR3 consists of 16 residues. CDR3 residues: CASSLAGSSYNSPLHF. The CDR3 DNA sequence: TGTGCCAGCAGCCTGGCGGGGAGCTCCTATAATTCACCCCTCCACTTT. The full variable domain, in which reference TRBV5-5 and TRBJ1-6 provide the parts outside the CDR3, is DAGVTQSPTHLIKTRGQQVTLRCSPISGHKSVSWYQQVLGQGPQFIFQYYEKEERGRGNFPDRFSARQFPNYSSELNVNALLLGDSALYLCASSLAGSSYNSPLHFGNGTRLTVT.

J is TRBJ1-1 and V is TRBV27; no clear D. Trimming took off 7 bases at V and 1 base at J, with 4 bases between the two ends. Germline V CDR1 and CDR2: MNHEY, SMNVEV (reference sequence). The CDR3 has 11 amino acids. DNA of the CDR3: TGTGCCAGCAAGTGGAACACTGAAGCTTTCTTT. It specifies CASKWNTEAFF.